This T cell receptor (beta chain) was captured by sequencing in a study of T-cell reconstitution after alpha-beta-depleted transplantation in children. During its preparation, the TCRbeta library received unique molecular identifiers. Via MiXCR, TCRdb re-called the PCR reads, giving one row per CDR3 protein. The sample contains roughly 790,000 distinct CDR3 sequences, 15% to 20% of which appear only once. Trimming pared 2 bases from V and 7 bases from J, leaving 15 bases between. The germline V gene encodes CDR1 DFQATT and CDR2 SNEGSKA (reference sequence). This CDR3 has 14 residues. This clonotype was seen more than once but under ten times.

The chain employs TRBV20-1 and TRBJ2-1, with a weak D call TRBD2 (7 bases). The source material was PBMCs, mostly from graft donor cells, sampled 360 days after TCRalphabeta/CD19-depleted stem cell transplant. This receptor was identified in a male patient aged 10-17 years who had a stem cell transplant for acute lymphoblastic leukemia, so the T cells may come from the graft donor. The CDR3 nucleotides read TGCAGTGCTAGAAGGGGGGGAGGGGGGAATGAGCAGTTCTTC. This translates into CSARRGGGGNEQFF.